The present T cell receptor (beta chain) was sequenced within a study of T cell changes during pregnancy in multiple sclerosis. This CDR3 is 17 amino acids long. Trimming took off 0 bases at V and 5 bases at J, with 20 bases between the two ends. Germline CDR1 and CDR2: SGDLS and YYNGEE. Here immunoSEQ multiplex PCR was the method, and the copy in TCRdb shows in-frame clones only, minus some. The sample has about 80,000 clones; roughly 94% are singletons. This clone is a singleton in its sample. The chain couples TRBV9 to TRBJ2-5, with a weak D call TRBD2 (5 bases). This TCR was sampled from a female donor with multiple sclerosis, enrolled in a pregnancy study. This specimen consisted of peripheral blood, obtained before pregnancy. CDR3 sequence (DNA): TGTGCCAGCAGCGTAGCCCCCAGCGGCCGGGGTTTTGAGACCCAGTACTTC. Amino acids: CASSVAPSGRGFETQYF.